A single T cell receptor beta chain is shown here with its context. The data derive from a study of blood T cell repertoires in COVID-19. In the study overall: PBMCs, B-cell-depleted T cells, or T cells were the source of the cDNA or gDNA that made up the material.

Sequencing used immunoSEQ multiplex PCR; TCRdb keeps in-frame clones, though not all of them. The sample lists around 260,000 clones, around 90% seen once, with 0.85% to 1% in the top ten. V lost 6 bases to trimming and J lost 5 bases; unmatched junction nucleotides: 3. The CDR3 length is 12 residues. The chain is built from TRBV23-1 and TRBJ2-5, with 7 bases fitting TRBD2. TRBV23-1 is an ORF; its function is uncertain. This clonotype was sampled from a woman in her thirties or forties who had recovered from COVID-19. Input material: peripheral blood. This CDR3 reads CASRQLAETQYF. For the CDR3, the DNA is TGCGCCAGCAGACAACTAGCGGAGACCCAGTACTTC.